Sequencing of this T cell receptor beta chain was carried out in a study of immune characterization of retroperitoneal liposarcoma. The CDR3 totals 15 residues. Looked up from germline, CDR1 is MNHNY and CDR2 is SVGAGI (reference sequence). Via MiXCR, TCRdb re-called the PCR reads, giving one row per CDR3 protein. The sample carries over 8,000 distinct CDR3 sequences, around 35% recorded once. This TCR derives from a female donor with retroperitoneal liposarcoma. Sample: tumor tissue. The chain combines TRBV6-6 with TRBJ2-1, with D tentatively TRBD1 (6 bases). The J call may be in error: the DNA end matches TRBJ2-7 better. CDR3 DNA sequence: TGTGCCAGCAGTTACTCGAAGGGGGTACCCTACGAGCAGTACTTC. It yields the protein CASSYSKGVPYEQYF.